This record covers a single T cell receptor beta chain. Its antigen is as yet unknown. These data originate in a study of CD8+ T cells in alopecia areata. The authors sorted CD4+ and CD8+ T cells from PBMCs. Study-level points and caveats: Higher clonality than in normal scalp was seen in lesional scalp, especially alopecia totalis/universalis. It was less clear whether patients shared TCRs than it was in mice, possibly because of HLA. Sequences from scalp samples also cover resident alphabeta T cells of normal skin.

TCR sequencing used cDNA made by reverse transcription of extracted RNA. Using immunoSEQ multiplex PCR, the repertoire was profiled, and TCRdb retains in-frame clones only, with some absent. Among roughly 140,000 clones listed, around two thirds were seen once. This sequence originates from a human donor in good health. Sequencing input: CD8+ T cells sorted from blood.

The CDR3 DNA follows: TGCGGTGCGAACCGGGACTTTCCCTACGAGCAGTACTTC. Protein: CGANRDFPYEQYF. The chain uses TRBV29-1 and TRBJ2-7; weak D call: TRBD2 (6 bases). This CDR3 spans 13 amino acids. Germline-derived CDR1 and CDR2 are SQVTM and ANQGSEA.